This TCR beta chain originates from a study of control samples from healthy donors and cancer patients. Sequencing was performed with immunoSEQ multiplex PCR; in TCRdb, only in-frame clones are kept and a portion is missing. The sample records over 110,000 clones, roughly 92% being singletons. Trimming stripped 2 bases from V and 3 bases from J, with 13 bases between. Germline V gene sequence: CDR1 LNHDA, CDR2 SQIVND (reference sequence). The CDR3 sequence is 15 residues long. The sample taken for sequencing was blood. The chain recombines TRBV19 with TRBJ1-2; D uncertain. The receptor's source is a man aged 25-40 years in good health. CDR3 coding DNA: TGTGCCAGTAGTATACTGGGCCGTCTTCACTATGGCTACACCTTC. Its protein product is CASSILGRLHYGYTF.